This T cell receptor (beta chain) was identified during a study of shared clonotypes between healthy human individuals. Study context: CD8 memory received one plate per donor, CD8 naive two, CD4 memory three and CD4 naive three.

CDR3 length: 16 residues. CDR1 is GTSNPN and CDR2 is SVGIG in the germline V gene (reference sequence). V lost 2 bases and J lost 3; bases outside the gene matches: 11. Healthy HIV-negative adults with no recent acute infections or vaccinations were recruited as donors. Several immunoSEQ plates received, in even portions, the genomic DNA of each subset. In the study's own analysis: Junction-only sequences produced by ImmunoSEQ had no quality scores, so filtering differed. TCRdb's table, derived via immunoSEQ multiplex PCR, lists solely in-frame clones and lacks some. The DNA was the basis for D and trimming; V, J and clone size are from that table. The data show 2 million to 2.5 million clones, with 95% seen just once and 0.1% to 0.15% held by the top ten.

Sequencing input: naive CD4+ T cells sorted from blood. Described subset: CD45RA+ positively selected. This sequence originates from a man aged 18 to 30 in good health. This rearrangement joins TRBV30 to TRBJ2-3, with 7 bases that match TRBD2. This CDR3 reads CAWSFGGGPKTDTQYF. The CDR3 DNA is TGTGCCTGGAGTTTTGGGGGAGGGCCCAAGACAGATACGCAGTATTTT.